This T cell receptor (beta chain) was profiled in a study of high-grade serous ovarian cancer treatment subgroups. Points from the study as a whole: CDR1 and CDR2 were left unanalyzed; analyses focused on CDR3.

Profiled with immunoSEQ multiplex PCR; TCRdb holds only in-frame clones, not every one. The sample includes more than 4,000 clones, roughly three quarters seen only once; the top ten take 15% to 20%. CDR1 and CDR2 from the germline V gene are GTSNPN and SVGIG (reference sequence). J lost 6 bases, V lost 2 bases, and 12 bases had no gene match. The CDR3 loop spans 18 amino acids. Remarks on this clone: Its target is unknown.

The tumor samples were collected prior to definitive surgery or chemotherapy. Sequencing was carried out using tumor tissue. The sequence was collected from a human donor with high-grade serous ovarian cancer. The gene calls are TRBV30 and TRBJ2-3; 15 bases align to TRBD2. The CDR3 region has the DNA TGTGCCTGGAGTCCCGGACTAGCGGGAGGGAAGCTGGGGGATACGCAGTATTTT. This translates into CAWSPGLAGGKLGDTQYF.